This T cell receptor (beta chain) was captured by sequencing in a study of blood T cells in healthy people across ages. Study observations and caveats: Naive and antigen-experienced cells could not be conclusively compared, given unsorted PBMCs. In older individuals, TCR beta diversity per million T cells was lower, falling roughly linearly with age. Investigators treated diversity estimates from one million T cells as underestimates.

This clonotype has just a few counts. The antigen is unknown. Sample-barcoded 5' priming and a J-beta primer mix drove a second PCR of roughly 6 to 12 cycles. One entry per CDR3 protein results from TCRdb running MiXCR on the 5' RACE reads. Here the sample spans 1.8 million or so distinct CDR3 sequences, about 39% being singletons. The material sequenced was blood. The clonotype comes from a human donor in good health.

The CDR3 DNA follows: TGTGCCAGCAGCACAACTAACCCCCAATATCAGCCCCAGCATTTT. This sequence encodes CASSTTNPQYQPQHF. V gene TRBV7-9 combines with J gene TRBJ1-5, with unresolved D. V lost 5 bases and J lost 5, with 16 bases in between. The CDR3 is 15 residues long. Germline assignment: CDR1 SEHNR and CDR2 FQNEAQ (reference sequence).